The present T cell receptor beta chain was sequenced within a study of glioma-infiltrating T cells. In its sample, this clonotype was seen many times. Amplification of TCR alpha and beta CDR3 regions from RNA used iRepertoire nested multiplex PCR. TCRdb used MiXCR to reprocess the multiplex PCR reads, holding one entry per CDR3 protein. The data show approximately 93,000 distinct CDR3 sequences, roughly 40% seen once. This CDR3 is 11 amino acids long. CDR1 SQVTM and CDR2 ANQGSEA come from the germline V gene. V was shortened by 4 bases and J by 3 bases, with 6 bases between the two germline ends. This TCR was sampled from a human donor with low-grade glioma or glioblastoma, undergoing nonglioma brain surgery, or in good health (not recorded which). The specimen was glioma tissue, nonneoplastic brain tissue, or PBMCs (not recorded which). V is TRBV29-1 and J is TRBJ1-2; maybe TRBD1 (6 bases). Here the CDR3 reads CSVGTDYGYTF. The CDR3 DNA sequence: TGCAGCGTTGGGACAGACTATGGCTACACCTTC.